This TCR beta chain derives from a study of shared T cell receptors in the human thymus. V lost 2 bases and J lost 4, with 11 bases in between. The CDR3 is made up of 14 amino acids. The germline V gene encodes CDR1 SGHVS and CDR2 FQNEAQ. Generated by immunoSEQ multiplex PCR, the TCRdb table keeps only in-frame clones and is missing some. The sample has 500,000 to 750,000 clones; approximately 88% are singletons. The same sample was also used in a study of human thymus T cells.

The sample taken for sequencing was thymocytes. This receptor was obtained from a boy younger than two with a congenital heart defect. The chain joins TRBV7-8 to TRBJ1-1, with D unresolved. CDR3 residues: CASSLRDLGTEAFF. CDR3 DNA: TGTGCCAGCAGCTTACGGGATTTGGGCACTGAAGCTTTCTTT.